This TCR beta chain stems from a study of blood T cell repertoires in COVID-19. Between the trimmed V and J ends, which lost 4 bases and 5 bases, there was a span of 19 bases. The germline gives CDR1 SGHTA, CDR2 FQGNSA. This CDR3 contains 16 residues. Data came from immunoSEQ multiplex PCR; TCRdb stores just in-frame clones and leaves some out. This table holds about 370,000 clones, over 75% found once. Material for sequencing was PBMCs or T cells enriched from blood (not recorded which). The J gene is TRBJ2-3, the V gene TRBV7-2, with D perhaps TRBD2 (6 bases). The source of this sequence is a man aged 18 to 29 who had recovered from COVID-19. The CDR3 bases are TGTGCCAGCAGCTCCTACCTTCAGACTAGGGGAGATACGCAGTATTTT. Translated, it gives CASSSYLQTRGDTQYF. The full variable domain, completed using reference TRBV7-2 and TRBJ2-3, is GAGVSQSPSNKVTEKGKDVELRCDPISGHTALYWYRQSLGQGLEFLIYFQGNSAPDKSGLPSDRFSAERTGGSVSTLTIQRTQQEDSAVYLCASSSYLQTRGDTQYFGPGTRLTVL.